This TCR beta chain was identified during a study of OX40 agonist ivuxolimab in advanced cancers. The wider study: Aged roughly 23 to 80 with a mean of 60 years, they were about 80% male. Whole-study results and caveats: A proportion of nonresponders additionally exhibited low normalized T-cell clonal expansion.

Some clones are missing from TCRdb's copy, which holds only in-frame ones; the method was immunoSEQ multiplex PCR. The table lists some 75,000 clones, 85% to 90% of them singletons. The table lists this clone with a few counts. Its matching antigen is unknown. The sample contains more than one DNA sequence encoding this CDR3. From germline, CDR1 is MRHNA and CDR2 SNTAGT. This CDR3 spans 14 amino acids. V gave up 8 bases and J gave up 3 bases; unmatched junction bases: 5. The material sequenced was CD4+ or CD8+ T cells sorted from blood, taken in a trial of the OX40 agonist ivuxolimab. The chain uses TRBV6-4 and TRBJ2-1; the match to TRBD1 covers 9 bases. The clonotype comes from an adult with an advanced solid tumor such as melanoma, head and neck, liver or kidney cancer. The CDR3, as DNA: TGTGCCAGCTCCCGGGACAGGGACTACAATGAGCAGTTCTTC. Protein: CASSRDRDYNEQFF.